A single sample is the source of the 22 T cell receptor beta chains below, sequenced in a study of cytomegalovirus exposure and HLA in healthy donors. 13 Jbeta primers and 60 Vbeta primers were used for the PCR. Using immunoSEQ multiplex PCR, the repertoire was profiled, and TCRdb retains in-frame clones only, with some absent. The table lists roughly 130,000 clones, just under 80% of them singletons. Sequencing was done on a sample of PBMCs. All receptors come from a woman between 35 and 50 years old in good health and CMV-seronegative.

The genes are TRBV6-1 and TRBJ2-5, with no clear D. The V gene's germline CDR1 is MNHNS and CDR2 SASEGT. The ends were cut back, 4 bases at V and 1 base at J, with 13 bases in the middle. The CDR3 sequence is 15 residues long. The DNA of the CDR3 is TGTGCCAGCAGTGGATACAGAAACGTCCAAGAGACCCAGTACTTC. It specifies CASSGYRNVQETQYF.

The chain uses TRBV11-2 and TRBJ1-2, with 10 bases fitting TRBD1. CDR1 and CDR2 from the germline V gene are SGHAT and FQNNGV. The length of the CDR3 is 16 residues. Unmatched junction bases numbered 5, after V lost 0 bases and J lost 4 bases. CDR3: CASSLDPRDRGYGYTF. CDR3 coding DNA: TGTGCCAGCAGCTTAGATCCCCGGGACAGGGGCTATGGCTACACCTTC. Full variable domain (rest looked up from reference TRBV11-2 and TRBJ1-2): EAGVAQSPRYKIIEKRQSVAFWCNPISGHATLYWYQQILGQGPKLLIQFQNNGVVDDSQLPKDRFSAERLKGVDSTLKIQPAKLEDSAVYLCASSLDPRDRGYGYTFGSGTRLTVV.

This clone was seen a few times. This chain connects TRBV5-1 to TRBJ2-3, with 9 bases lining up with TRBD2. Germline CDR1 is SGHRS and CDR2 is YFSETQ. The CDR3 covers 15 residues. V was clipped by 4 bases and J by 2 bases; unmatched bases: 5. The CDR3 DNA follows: TGCGCCAGCAGCCCGGGACTAGCAGACACAGATACGCAGTATTTT. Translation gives CASSPGLADTDTQYF.

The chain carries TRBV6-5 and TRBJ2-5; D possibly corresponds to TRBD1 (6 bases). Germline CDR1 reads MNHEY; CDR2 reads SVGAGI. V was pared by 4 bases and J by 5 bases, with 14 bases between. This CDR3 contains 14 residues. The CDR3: CASSFRGPGETQYF. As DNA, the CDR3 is TGTGCCAGCAGTTTCAGGGGTCCCGGGGAGACCCAGTACTTC.

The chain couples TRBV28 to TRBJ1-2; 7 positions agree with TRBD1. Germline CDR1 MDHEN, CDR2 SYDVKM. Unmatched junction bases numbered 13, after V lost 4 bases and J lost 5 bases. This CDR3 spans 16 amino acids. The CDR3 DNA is TGTGCCAGCAGTTCCCCCGGGACAGAACTAATTTATGGCTACACCTTC. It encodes CASSSPGTELIYGYTF.

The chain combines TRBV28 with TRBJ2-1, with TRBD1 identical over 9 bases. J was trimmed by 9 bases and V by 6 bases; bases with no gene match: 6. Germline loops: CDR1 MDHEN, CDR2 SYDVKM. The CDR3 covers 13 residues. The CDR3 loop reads CASSPGTGTEQFF. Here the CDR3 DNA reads TGTGCCAGCAGCCCCGGGACAGGGACTGAGCAGTTCTTC. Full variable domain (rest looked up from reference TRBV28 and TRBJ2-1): DVKVTQSSRYLVKRTGEKVFLECVQDMDHENMFWYRQDPGLGLRLIYFSYDVKMKEKGDIPEGYSVSREKKERFSLILESASTNQTSMYLCASSPGTGTEQFFGPGTRLTVL.

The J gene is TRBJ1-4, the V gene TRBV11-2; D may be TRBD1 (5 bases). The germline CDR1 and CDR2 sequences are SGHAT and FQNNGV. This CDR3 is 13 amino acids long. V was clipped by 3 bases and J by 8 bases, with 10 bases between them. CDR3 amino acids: CASSFQGGEKLFF. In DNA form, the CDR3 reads TGTGCCAGCAGCTTCCAGGGTGGGGAAAAACTGTTTTTT.

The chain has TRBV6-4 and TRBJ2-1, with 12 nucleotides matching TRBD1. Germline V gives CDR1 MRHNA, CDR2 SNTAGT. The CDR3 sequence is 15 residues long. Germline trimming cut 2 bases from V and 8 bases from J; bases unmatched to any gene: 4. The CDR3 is CASSDRDRGHDEQFF. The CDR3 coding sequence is TGTGCCAGCAGTGACCGGGACAGGGGGCACGATGAGCAGTTCTTC.

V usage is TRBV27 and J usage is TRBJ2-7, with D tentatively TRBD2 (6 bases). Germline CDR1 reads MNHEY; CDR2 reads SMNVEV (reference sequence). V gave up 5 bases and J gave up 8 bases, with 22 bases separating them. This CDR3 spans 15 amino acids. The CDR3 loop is CASSGPGESPRKQYF. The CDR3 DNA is TGTGCCAGCAGTGGACCGGGAGAATCCCCACGAAAGCAGTACTTC.

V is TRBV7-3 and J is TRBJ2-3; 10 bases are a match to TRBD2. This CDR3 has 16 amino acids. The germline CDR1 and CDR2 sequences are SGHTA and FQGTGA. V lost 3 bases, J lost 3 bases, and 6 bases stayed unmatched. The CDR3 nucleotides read TGTGCCAGCAGCTTGAGCGGGAGGGCCAGGACAGATACGCAGTATTTT. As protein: CASSLSGRARTDTQYF.

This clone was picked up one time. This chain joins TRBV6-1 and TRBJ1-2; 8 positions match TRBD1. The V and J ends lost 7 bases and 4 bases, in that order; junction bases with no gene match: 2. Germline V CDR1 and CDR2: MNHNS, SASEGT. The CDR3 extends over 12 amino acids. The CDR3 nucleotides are TGTGCCAGCAAAGGGACAGGCTATGGCTACACCTTC. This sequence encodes CASKGTGYGYTF.

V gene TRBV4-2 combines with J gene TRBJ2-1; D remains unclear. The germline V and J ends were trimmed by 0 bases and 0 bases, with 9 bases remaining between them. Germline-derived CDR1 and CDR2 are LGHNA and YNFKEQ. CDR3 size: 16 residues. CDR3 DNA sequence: TGTGCCAGCAGCCAAGATTTACAGAGCTCCTACAATGAGCAGTTCTTC. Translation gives CASSQDLQSSYNEQFF.

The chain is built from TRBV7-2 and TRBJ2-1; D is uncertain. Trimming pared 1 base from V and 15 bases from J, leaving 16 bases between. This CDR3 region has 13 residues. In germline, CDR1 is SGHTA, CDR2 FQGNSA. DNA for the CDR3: TGTGCCAGCAGCTTAGATTATCGGTCTCAACTGTTCTTC. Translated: CASSLDYRSQLFF.

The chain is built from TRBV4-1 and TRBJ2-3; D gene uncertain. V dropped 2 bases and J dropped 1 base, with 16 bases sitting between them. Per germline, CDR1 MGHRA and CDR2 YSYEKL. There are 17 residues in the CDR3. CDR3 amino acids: CASSQLVDFDRTDTQYF. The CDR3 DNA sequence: TGCGCCAGCAGCCAACTTGTCGACTTCGACCGCACAGATACGCAGTATTTT.

The CDR3 loop reads CASSFQGRGTGELFF. Here the CDR3 DNA reads TGTGCCAGCAGCTTCCAGGGGAGGGGCACCGGGGAGCTGTTTTTT. The chain is built from TRBV5-6 and TRBJ2-2, with a tentative D call TRBD2 (7 bases). V was shortened by 2 bases and J by 4 bases, with 12 bases between the two germline ends. CDR1 is SGHDT, CDR2 YYEEEE, per germline. The CDR3 covers 15 residues. Looking up the rest from reference TRBV5-6 and TRBJ2-2 gives the full variable domain: DAGVTQSPTHLIKTRGQQVTLRCSPKSGHDTVSWYQQALGQGPQFIFQYYEEEERQRGNFPDRFSGHQFPNYSSELNVNALLLGDSALYLCASSFQGRGTGELFFGEGSRLTVL.

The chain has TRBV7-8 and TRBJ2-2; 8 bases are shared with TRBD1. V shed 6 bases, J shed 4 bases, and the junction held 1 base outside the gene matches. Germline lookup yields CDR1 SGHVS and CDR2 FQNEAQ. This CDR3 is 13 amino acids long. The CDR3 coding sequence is TGTGCCAGCAGACAGGGGGGCACCGGGGAGCTGTTTTTT. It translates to CASRQGGTGELFF. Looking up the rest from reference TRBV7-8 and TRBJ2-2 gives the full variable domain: GAGVSQSPRYKVAKRGQDVALRCDPISGHVSLFWYQQALGQGPEFLTYFQNEAQLDKSGLPSDRFFAERPEGSVSTLKIQRTQQEDSAVYLCASRQGGTGELFFGEGSRLTVL.

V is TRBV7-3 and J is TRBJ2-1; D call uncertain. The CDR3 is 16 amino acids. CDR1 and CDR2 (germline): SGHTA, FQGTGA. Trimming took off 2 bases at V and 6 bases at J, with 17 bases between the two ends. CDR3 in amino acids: CASSLLGQASFNEQFF. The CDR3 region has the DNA TGTGCCAGCAGCTTATTGGGTCAGGCTTCTTTCAATGAGCAGTTCTTC.

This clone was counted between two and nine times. This chain's CDR3 is CASSLGAGGPDEQFF. CDR3 in DNA: TGCGCCAGCAGCTTGGGTGCGGGAGGGCCGGATGAGCAGTTCTTC. J is TRBJ2-1 and V is TRBV5-1; TRBD2 matches at 9 bases. The CDR3 covers 15 residues. Trimming removed 0 bases from V and 8 bases from J; junction bases left unmatched: 6. Per the germline V gene, CDR1 is SGHRS and CDR2 is YFSETQ.

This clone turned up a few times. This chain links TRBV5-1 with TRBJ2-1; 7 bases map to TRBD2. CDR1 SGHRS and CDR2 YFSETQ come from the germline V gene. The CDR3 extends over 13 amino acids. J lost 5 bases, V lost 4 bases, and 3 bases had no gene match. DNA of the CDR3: TGCGCCAGCAGCGCGGCGGGGGACAATGAGCAGTTCTTC. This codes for CASSAAGDNEQFF.

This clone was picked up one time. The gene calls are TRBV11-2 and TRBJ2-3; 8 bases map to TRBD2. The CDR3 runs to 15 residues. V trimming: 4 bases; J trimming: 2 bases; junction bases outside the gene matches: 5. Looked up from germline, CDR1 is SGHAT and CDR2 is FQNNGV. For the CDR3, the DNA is TGTGCCAGCAGCTCCGGGGGGGGCCCCACAGATACGCAGTATTTT. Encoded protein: CASSSGGGPTDTQYF. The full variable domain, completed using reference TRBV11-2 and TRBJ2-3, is EAGVAQSPRYKIIEKRQSVAFWCNPISGHATLYWYQQILGQGPKLLIQFQNNGVVDDSQLPKDRFSAERLKGVDSTLKIQPAKLEDSAVYLCASSSGGGPTDTQYFGPGTRLTVL.

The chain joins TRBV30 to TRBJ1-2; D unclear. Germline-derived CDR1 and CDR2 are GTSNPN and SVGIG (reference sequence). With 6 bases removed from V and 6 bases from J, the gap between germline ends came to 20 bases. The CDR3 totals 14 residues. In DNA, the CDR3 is TGTGCCTGCGCCATGGGAGGATCGGGCGATGGCTACACCTTC. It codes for CACAMGGSGDGYTF.

CDR3 region: CASSRADQETQYF. The CDR3 DNA reads TGCGCCAGCTCCCGAGCGGACCAAGAGACCCAGTACTTC. The genes are TRBV5-1 and TRBJ2-5; D might be TRBD2 (5 bases). The length of the CDR3 is 13 residues. Trimming removed 7 bases from V and 0 bases from J, with 10 bases in between. Looked up from germline, CDR1 is SGHRS and CDR2 is YFSETQ.